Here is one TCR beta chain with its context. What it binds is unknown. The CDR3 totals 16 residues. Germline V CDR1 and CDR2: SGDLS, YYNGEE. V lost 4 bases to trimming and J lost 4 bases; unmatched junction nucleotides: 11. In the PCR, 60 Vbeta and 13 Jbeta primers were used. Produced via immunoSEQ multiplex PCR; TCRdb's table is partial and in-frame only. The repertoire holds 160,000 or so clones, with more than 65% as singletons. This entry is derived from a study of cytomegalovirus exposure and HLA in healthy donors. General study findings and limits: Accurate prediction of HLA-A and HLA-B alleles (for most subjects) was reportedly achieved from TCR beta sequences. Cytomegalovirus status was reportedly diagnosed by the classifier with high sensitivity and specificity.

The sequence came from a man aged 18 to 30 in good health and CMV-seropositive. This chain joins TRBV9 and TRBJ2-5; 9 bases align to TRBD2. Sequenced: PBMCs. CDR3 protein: CASSPRAGGPRETQYF. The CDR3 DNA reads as TGTGCCAGCAGCCCGAGGGCGGGGGGGCCGAGAGAGACCCAGTACTTC.